This is a list of T cell receptor beta chains from one sample in a study of CD8+ T cells in alopecia areata. Assay used: immunoSEQ multiplex PCR; TCRdb lists only in-frame clones, some missing. The sample lists about 56,000 clones, 95% to 97% occurring once. The material was CD8+ T cells sorted from blood, obtained at week 0. Receptors originate from a human donor with alopecia areata. CDR3s leave out the opening cysteine and the closing phenylalanine or tryptophan. Not every row has a clone size; where given, it reads once, few, many or a size class.

V	size	J	CDR3
TRBV27	-	TRBJ2-1	ASSLYGGRSYNEQF
TRBV7-2	-	TRBJ2-3	ASSLLAGGPDTQY
TRBV6-5	once	TRBJ1-3	ASSYGGAGNTIY
TRBV4-2	-	TRBJ2-7	ASSQEHGGGHSYEQY
TRBV29-1	-	TRBJ1-1	SVPRGTTEAF
TRBV7-8	once	TRBJ2-7	ASSSILPTTGQTSYEQY
TRBV7-9	-	TRBJ1-4	ASSWGSNGQHEKLF
TRBV4-3	-	TRBJ2-5	ASSRGLEETQY
TRBV4-1	-	TRBJ2-7	ASSQLGQGVDEQY
TRBV7-8	-	TRBJ2-7	ASSLRVYEQY